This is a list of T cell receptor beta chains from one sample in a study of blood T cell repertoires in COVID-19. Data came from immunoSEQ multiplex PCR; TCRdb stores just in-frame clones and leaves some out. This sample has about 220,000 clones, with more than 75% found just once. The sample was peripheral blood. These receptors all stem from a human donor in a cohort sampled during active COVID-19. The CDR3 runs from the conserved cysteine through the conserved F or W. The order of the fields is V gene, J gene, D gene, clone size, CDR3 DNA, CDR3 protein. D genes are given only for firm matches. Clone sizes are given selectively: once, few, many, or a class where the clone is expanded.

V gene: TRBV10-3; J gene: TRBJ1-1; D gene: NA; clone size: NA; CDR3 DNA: TGTGCCATCGGATCTCCAGGGGTGAACACTGAAGCTTTCTTT; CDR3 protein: CAIGSPGVNTEAFF
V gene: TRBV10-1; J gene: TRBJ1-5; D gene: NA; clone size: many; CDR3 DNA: TGCGCCAGCAGTGAGCGGGGAAAGCGGAGCAATCAGCCCCAGCATTTT; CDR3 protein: CASSERGKRSNQPQHF
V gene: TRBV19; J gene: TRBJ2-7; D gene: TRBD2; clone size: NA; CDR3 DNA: TGTGCCAGTAGTATCCCTGGGACTAGCCCTTTTATGTCCTACGAGCAGTACTTC; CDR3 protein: CASSIPGTSPFMSYEQYF
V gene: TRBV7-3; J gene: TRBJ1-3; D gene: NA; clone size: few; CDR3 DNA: TGTGCCAGCAGCTTTACAGGGACTGGAAACACCATATATTTT; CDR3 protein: CASSFTGTGNTIYF
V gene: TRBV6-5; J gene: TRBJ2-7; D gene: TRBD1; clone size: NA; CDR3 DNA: TGTGCCAGCAGTTCGACAGGGTCCTACGAGCAGTACTTC; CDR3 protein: CASSSTGSYEQYF
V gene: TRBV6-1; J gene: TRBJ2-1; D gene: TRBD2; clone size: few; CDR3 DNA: TGTGCCAGCAGTGAGACTAGCGGGAGGGCCGGGAATGAGCAGTTCTTC; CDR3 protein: CASSETSGRAGNEQFF
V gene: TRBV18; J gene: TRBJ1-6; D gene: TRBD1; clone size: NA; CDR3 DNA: TGTGCCAGCTCACCACCAATGGGACAGGGGGCGAGGGCACCCCTCCACTTT; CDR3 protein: CASSPPMGQGARAPLHF
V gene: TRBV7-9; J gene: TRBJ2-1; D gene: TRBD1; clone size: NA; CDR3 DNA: TGTGCCAGCAGCTCCAGGGACAGGGAGGTTGGGGCAACTGGGCGTGAGCAGTTCTTC; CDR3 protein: CASSSRDREVGATGREQFF
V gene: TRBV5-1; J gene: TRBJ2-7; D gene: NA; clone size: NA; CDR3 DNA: TGCGCCAGCAGTCCTACAGGGTCCTACGAGCAGTACTTC; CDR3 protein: CASSPTGSYEQYF
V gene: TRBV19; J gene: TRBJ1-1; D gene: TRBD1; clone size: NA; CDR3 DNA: TGTGCCAGTAGTATTAGGGAGACAGGGGGAACTGAAGCTTTCTTT; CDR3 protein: CASSIRETGGTEAFF
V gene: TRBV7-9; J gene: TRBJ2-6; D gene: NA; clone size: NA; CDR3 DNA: TGTGCCAGCACCCCCTACACCGGACAGATGAACTCTGGGGCCAACGTCCTGACTTTC; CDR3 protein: CASTPYTGQMNSGANVLTF
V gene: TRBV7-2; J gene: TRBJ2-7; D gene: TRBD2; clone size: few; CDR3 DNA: TGTGCCAGCAGCTTATCTAGGGGGCTAGCGGGGACCAATTACGAGCAGTACTTC; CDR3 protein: CASSLSRGLAGTNYEQYF
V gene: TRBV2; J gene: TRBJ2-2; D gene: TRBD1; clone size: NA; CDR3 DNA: TGTGCCAGCAGGCAACAGACAGGGATTACGAACACCGGGGAGCTGTTTTTT; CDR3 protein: CASRQQTGITNTGELFF
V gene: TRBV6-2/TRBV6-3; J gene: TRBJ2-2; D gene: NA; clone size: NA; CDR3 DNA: TGTGCCAGCAGTTCCCACGCCAGGGATAGCGGGGAGCTGTTTTTT; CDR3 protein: CASSSHARDSGELFF
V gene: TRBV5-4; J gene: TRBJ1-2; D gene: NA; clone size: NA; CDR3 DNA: TGTGCCAGCAGCTTGGAGGCAGGGGCGCCTTATGGCTACACCTTC; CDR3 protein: CASSLEAGAPYGYTF
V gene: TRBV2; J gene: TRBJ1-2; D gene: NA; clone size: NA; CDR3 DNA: TGTGCCAGCAGTGAAGATACAGGCCTCTATGGCTACACCTTC; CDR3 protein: CASSEDTGLYGYTF
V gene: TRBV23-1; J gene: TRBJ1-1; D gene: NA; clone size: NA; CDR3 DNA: TGCGCCAGCAGTCATCTCGTTACGGGGGATGTGAACACTGAAGCTTTCTTT; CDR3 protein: CASSHLVTGDVNTEAFF
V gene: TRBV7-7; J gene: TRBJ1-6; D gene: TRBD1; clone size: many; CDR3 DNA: TGTGCTAGCAGCTCGCAGGGGGCCTATAATTCACCCCTCCACTTT; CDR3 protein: CASSSQGAYNSPLHF
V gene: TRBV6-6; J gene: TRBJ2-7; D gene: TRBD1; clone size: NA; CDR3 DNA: TGTGCCAGCAGTAAACTGGGACAGTTCAATTCCTACGAGCAGTACTTC; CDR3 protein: CASSKLGQFNSYEQYF
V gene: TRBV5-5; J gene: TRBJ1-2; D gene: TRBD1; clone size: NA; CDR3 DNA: TGTGCCAGCAGCCCTGCCGGACAGGGGTTTTTGGGCTACACCTTC; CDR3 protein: CASSPAGQGFLGYTF
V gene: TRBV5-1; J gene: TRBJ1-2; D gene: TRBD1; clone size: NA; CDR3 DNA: TGCGCCAGCAGCCCAGGGACAGCTAACTATGGCTACACCTTC; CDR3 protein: CASSPGTANYGYTF
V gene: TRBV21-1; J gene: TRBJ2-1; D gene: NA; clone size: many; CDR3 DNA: TGTGCCAGCAGCAAAGCCCAGGGCAACAATGAGCAGTTCTTC; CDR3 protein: CASSKAQGNNEQFF
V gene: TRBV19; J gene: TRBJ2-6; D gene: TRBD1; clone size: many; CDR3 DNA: TGTGCCAGTTGTCCGCGACAGGGTGCTGGGGCCAACGTCCTGACTTTC; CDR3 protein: CASCPRQGAGANVLTF
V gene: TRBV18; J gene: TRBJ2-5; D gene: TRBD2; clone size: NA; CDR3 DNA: TGTGCCAGCTCACCAATAGCGGGAGGGCTTGAGGAGACCCAGTACTTC; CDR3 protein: CASSPIAGGLEETQYF
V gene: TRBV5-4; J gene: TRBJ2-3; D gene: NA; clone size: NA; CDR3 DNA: TGTGCCAGCAGCTCATACGGGAGAAGCACAGATACGCAGTATTTT; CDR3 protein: CASSSYGRSTDTQYF
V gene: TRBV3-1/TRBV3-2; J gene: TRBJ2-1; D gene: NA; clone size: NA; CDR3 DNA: TGTGCCAGCAGCCAAGATTCAGGGACCTACAATGAGCAGTTCTTC; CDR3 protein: CASSQDSGTYNEQFF
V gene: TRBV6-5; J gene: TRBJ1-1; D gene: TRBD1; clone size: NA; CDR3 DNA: TGTGCCAGCAGTTACCCATTGACAGGGGGGAACACTGAAGCTTTCTTT; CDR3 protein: CASSYPLTGGNTEAFF
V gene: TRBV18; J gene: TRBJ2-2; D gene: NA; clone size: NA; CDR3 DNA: TGTGCCAGCTCACCACCGCTCAGGACCGGGGAGCTGTTTTTT; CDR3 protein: CASSPPLRTGELFF
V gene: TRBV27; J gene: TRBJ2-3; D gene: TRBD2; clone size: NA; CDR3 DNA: TGTGCCAGCAGTTTATTTGGGGGGGTCATAGATACGCAGTATTTT; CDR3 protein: CASSLFGGVIDTQYF